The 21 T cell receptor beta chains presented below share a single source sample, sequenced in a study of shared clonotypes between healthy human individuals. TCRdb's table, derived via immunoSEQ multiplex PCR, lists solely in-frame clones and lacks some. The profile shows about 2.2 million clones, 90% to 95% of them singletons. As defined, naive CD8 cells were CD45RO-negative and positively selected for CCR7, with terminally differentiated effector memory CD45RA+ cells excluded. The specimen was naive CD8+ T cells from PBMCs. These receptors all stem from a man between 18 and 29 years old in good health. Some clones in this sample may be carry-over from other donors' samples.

CDR3 loop: CASSQARSGGISYNEQFF. The CDR3 bases are TGCGCCAGCAGCCAAGCGCGTAGCGGGGGTATCTCCTACAATGAGCAGTTCTTC. This chain links TRBV4-3 with TRBJ2-1, with 9 bases aligning to TRBD2. With 1 base clipped from V and 0 bases from J, the junction kept 7 bases outside the gene matches. Germline V gene lookup returns CDR1 LGHNA and CDR2 YSLEER. CDR3 length: 18 residues.

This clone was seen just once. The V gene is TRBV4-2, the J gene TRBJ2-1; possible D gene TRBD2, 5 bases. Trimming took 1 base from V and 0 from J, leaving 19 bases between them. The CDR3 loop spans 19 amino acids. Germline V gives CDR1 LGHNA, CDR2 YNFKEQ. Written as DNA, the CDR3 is TGTGCCAGCAGCCAAGTCCGACGGGATGGTTTTAGCTCCTACAATGAGCAGTTCTTC. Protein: CASSQVRRDGFSSYNEQFF.

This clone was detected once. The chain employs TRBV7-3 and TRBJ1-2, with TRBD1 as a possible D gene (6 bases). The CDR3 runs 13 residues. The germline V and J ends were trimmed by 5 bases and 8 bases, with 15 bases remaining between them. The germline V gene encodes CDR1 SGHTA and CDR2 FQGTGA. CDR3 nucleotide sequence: TGTGCCAGCAGCCCGGGGGCCGGGGGAGGCTACACCTTC. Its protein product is CASSPGAGGGYTF.

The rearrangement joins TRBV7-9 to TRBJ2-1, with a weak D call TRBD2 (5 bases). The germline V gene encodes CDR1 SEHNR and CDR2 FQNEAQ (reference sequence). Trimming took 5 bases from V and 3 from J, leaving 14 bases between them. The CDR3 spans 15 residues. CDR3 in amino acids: CASSPGSRGYNEQFF. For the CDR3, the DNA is TGTGCCAGCAGCCCCGGGTCTCGGGGCTACAATGAGCAGTTCTTC.

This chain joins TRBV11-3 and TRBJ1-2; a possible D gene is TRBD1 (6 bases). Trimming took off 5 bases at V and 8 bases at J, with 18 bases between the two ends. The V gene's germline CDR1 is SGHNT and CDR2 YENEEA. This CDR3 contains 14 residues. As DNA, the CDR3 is TGTGCCAGCAGCACCCGACAGGTTTGTTGCGGCTACACCTTC. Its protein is CASSTRQVCCGYTF.

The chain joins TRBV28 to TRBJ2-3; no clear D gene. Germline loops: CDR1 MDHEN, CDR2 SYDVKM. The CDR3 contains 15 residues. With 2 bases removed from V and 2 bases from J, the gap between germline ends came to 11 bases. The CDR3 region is CASSLTTLNTDTQYF. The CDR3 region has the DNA TGTGCCAGCAGTTTAACTACACTTAACACAGATACGCAGTATTTT.

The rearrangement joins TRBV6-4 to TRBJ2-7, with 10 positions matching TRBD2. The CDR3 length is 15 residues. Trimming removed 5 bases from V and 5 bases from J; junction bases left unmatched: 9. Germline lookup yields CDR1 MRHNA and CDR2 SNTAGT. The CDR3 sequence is CASSLLAGGVHEQYF. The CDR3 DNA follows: TGTGCCAGCAGTTTGTTAGCGGGAGGCGTCCACGAGCAGTACTTC.

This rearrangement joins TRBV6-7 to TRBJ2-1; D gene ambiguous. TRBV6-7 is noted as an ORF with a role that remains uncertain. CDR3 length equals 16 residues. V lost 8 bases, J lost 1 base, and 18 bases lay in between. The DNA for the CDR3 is TGTGCCAGCCTCACTCCTAGTGATGAATCCTACAATGAGCAGTTCTTC. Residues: CASLTPSDESYNEQFF.

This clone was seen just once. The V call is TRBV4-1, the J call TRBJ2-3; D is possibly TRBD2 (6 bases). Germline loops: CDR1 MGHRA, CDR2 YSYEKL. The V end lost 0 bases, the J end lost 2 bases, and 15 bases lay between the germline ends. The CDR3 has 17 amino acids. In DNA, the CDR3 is TGCGCCAGCAGCCAAGATCAGGCGGGACTTCTCACAGATACGCAGTATTTT. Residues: CASSQDQAGLLTDTQYF.

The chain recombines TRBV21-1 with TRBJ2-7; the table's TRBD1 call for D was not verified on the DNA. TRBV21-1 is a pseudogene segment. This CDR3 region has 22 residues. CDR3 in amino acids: CASSKVGDRVLNGSPPFYEQYF. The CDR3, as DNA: TGTGCCAGCAGCAAAGTGGGGGACAGGGTGTTAAATGGTTCTCCTCCCTTTTACGAGCAGTACTTC.

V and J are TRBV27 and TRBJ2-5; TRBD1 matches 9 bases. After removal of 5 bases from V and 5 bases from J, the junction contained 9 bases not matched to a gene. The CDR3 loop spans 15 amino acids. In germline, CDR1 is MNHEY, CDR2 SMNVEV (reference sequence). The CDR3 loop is CASSTLNRGRETQYF. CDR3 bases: TGTGCCAGCAGTACACTGAACAGGGGGCGGGAGACCCAGTACTTC.

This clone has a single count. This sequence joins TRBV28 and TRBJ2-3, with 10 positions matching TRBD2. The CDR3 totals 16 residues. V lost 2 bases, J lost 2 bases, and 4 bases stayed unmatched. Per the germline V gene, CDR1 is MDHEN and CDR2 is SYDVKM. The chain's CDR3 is CASSLRTSGHTDTQYF. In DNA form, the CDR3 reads TGTGCCAGCAGTTTAAGGACTAGCGGTCACACAGATACGCAGTATTTT.

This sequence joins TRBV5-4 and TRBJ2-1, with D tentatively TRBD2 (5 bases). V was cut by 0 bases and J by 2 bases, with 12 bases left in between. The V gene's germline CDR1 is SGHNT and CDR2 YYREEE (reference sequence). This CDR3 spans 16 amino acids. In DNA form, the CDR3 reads TGTGCCAGCAGCTTGGGGCTAGCTCAGACCTACAATGAGCAGTTCTTC. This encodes CASSLGLAQTYNEQFF.

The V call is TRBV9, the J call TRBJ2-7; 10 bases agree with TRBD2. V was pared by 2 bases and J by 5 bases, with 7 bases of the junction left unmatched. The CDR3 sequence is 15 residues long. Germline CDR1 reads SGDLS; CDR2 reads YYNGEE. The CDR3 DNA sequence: TGTGCCAGCAGCGTCGTAGCGGGAGGCGGCAACGAGCAGTACTTC. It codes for CASSVVAGGGNEQYF. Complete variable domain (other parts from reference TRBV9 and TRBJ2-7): DSGVTQTPKHLITATGQRVTLRCSPRSGDLSVYWYQQSLDQGLQFLIQYYNGEERAKGNILERFSAQQFPDLHSELNLSSLELGDSALYFCASSVVAGGGNEQYFGPGTRLTVT.

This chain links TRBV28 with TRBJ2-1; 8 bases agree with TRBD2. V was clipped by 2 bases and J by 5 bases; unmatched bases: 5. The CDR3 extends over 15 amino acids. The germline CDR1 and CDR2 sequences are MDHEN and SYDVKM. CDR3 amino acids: CASSLGSGNNNEQFF. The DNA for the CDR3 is TGTGCCAGCAGTTTAGGTAGCGGGAATAACAATGAGCAGTTCTTC. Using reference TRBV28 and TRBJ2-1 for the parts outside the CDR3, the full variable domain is DVKVTQSSRYLVKRTGEKVFLECVQDMDHENMFWYRQDPGLGLRLIYFSYDVKMKEKGDIPEGYSVSREKKERFSLILESASTNQTSMYLCASSLGSGNNNEQFFGPGTRLTVL.

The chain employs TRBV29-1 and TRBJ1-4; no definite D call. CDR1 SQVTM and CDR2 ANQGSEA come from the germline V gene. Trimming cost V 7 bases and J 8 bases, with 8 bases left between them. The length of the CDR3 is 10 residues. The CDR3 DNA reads TGCAGCGCCAGGAAGGAAAAACTGTTTTTT. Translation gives CSARKEKLFF.

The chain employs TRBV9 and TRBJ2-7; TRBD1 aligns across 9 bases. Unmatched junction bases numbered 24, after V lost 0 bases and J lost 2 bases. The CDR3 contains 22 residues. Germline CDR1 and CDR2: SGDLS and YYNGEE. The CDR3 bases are TGTGCCAGCAGCGTAGAGGTTGGAGGGGTACGGGGACAGGGATTTACCCCCTACGAGCAGTACTTC. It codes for CASSVEVGGVRGQGFTPYEQYF.

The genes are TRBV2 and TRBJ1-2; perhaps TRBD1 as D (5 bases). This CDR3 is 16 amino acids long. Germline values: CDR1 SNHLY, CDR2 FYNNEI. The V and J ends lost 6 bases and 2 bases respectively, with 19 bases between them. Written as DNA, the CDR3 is TGTGCCAGCAGGCATCTTGGGCAGGGCACCAACTATGGCTACACCTTC. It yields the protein CASRHLGQGTNYGYTF.

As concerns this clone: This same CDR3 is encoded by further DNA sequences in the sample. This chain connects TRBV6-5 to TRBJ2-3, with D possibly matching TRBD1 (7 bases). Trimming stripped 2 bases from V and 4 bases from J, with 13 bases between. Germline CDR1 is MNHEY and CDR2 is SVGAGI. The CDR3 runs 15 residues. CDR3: CASSYVAGGPDTQYF. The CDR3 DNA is TGTGCCAGCAGTTACGTGGCAGGGGGGCCAGATACGCAGTATTTT.

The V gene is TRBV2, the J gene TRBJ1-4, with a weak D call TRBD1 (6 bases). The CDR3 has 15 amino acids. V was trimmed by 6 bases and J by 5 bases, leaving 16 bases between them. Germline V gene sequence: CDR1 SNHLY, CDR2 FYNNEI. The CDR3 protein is CASRDRVSTNEKLFF. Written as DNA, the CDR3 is TGTGCCAGCAGGGACAGAGTCAGTACCAATGAAAAACTGTTTTTT.

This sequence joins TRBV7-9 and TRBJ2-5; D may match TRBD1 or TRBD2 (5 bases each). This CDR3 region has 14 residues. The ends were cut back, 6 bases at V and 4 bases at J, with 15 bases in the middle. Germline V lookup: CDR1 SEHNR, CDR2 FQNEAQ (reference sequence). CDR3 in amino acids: CASSGSLQAETQYF. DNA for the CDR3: TGTGCCAGCAGTGGGAGTCTACAGGCAGAGACCCAGTACTTC.